Reported below is one T cell receptor beta chain. Its specificity is not known. 60 Vbeta and 13 Jbeta primers were used in PCR. Assay used: immunoSEQ multiplex PCR; TCRdb lists only in-frame clones, some missing. The sample has 95,000 to 100,000 clones; 76% are singletons. The data were obtained in a study of cytomegalovirus exposure and HLA in healthy donors. Whole-study findings and limits: A list of 150 to 200 TCR beta chains associated with cytomegalovirus was given. In a later analysis, TCR beta V- and J-gene trimming was associated with a missense DCLRE1C variant. It was taken for granted in presence/absence analyses that sequencing depth across donors was roughly uniform.

Input material: PBMCs. The TCR originated in a man between 40 and 49 years old in good health and CMV-seronegative.

This CDR3 reads CASSPIAGGSYNEQFF. CDR3 nucleotides: TGTGCCAGCAGCCCCATTGCGGGGGGTTCCTACAATGAGCAGTTCTTC. The gene calls are TRBV7-3 and TRBJ2-1; 8 positions agree with TRBD2. Germline lookup yields CDR1 SGHTA and CDR2 FQGTGA. The CDR3 covers 16 residues. V lost 5 bases, J lost 1 base, and 7 bases stayed unmatched.